This T cell receptor beta chain emerged from a study of T cell responses to AZD1222 COVID-19 vaccine. Overall study findings and caveats: It was only a handful of AZD1222 recipients who were seropositive at baseline. Clonal diversity may have been underestimated in mostly white British donors.

Some clones are missing from TCRdb's copy, which holds only in-frame ones; the method was immunoSEQ multiplex PCR. Among about 120,000 clones listed, 86% were seen once. Comments on this clone: Antigen unknown.

V shed 6 bases and J 4 bases; nucleotides not matched to a gene: 6. The CDR3 is made up of 14 amino acids. Germline values: CDR1 LNHDA, CDR2 SQIVND (reference sequence). This sequence originates from an adult who received the AZD1222 COVID-19 vaccine. The chain has TRBV19 and TRBJ1-5; 7 bases agree with TRBD1. The sequencing used peripheral blood, collected 28 days after the second AZD1222 dose. The CDR3 coding sequence is TGTGCCAGTAGGGACAGGTCACTGAATCAGCCCCAGCATTTT. Its protein is CASRDRSLNQPQHF.